This T cell receptor (beta chain) was observed in a study of cytotoxic CD8 clonotypes in ibrutinib-treated CLL. Study information: The cohort had over nine relapsed/refractory and around 15 treatment-naive patients, 17 to 18 IGHV unmutated.

Some clones are missing from TCRdb's copy, which holds only in-frame ones; the method was immunoSEQ multiplex PCR. Among approximately 350,000 clones, over 55% were seen once, and the ten largest hold roughly 6.7%. The table lists this clone with a few counts. Its target is not known. The CDR3 has 10 residues. Germline V gene lookup returns CDR1 SGDLS and CDR2 YYNGEE. The V and J ends lost 3 bases and 9 bases respectively, with 4 bases between them. Notes on the study in general: At ibrutinib response, clonality increased, and at progression it declined back toward baseline.

The TCR sequence derives from a human donor with chronic lymphocytic leukemia. The source was PBMCs, collected after 36 months of ibrutinib treatment. This chain connects TRBV9 to TRBJ2-1, with D unclear. CDR3 amino acids: CASSGSEQFF. CDR3 in DNA: TGTGCCAGCAGCGGGAGTGAGCAGTTCTTC.